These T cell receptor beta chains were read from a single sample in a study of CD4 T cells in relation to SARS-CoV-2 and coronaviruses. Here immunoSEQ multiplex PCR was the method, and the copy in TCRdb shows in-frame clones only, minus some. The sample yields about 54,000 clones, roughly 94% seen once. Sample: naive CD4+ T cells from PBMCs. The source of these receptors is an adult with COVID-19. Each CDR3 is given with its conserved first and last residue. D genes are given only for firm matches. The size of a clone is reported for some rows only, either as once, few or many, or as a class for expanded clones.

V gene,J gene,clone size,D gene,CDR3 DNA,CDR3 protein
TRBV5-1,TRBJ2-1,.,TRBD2,TGCGCCAGCAAGTTAGCGGGAAACAATGAGCAGTTCTTC,CASKLAGNNEQFF
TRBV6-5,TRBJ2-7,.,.,TGTGCCAGCAGTCAATACCCCCTATGGCCCGGTGAGCAGTACTTC,CASSQYPLWPGEQYF
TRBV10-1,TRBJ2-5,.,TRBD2,TGCGCCAGCAGTGTGGCTAGCGGGAGCCAAGAGACCCAGTACTTC,CASSVASGSQETQYF
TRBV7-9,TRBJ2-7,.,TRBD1,TGTGCCAGCAGCGGAGACCGGGACAGCTACGAGCAGTACTTC,CASSGDRDSYEQYF
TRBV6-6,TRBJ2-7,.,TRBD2,TGTGCCAGCAGAGAGCGGGAGAGCTCCTACGAGCAGTACTTC,CASRERESSYEQYF
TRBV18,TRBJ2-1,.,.,TGTGCCAGCTCACCTCCCTCCAGGGTTTTGAGGATCAATGAGCAGTTCTTC,CASSPPSRVLRINEQFF
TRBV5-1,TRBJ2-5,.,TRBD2,TGCGCCAGTGGTCAAAGGACTAGTCAAGAGACCCAGTACTTC,CASGQRTSQETQYF
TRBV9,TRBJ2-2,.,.,TGTGCCAGCAGCGTAGTACTAGCCCCGAACACCGGGGAGCTGTTTTTT,CASSVVLAPNTGELFF
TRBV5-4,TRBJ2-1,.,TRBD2,TGTGCCAGCAGCTTGACTAGCGGGAGCAGTGTCGATGAGCAGTTCTTC,CASSLTSGSSVDEQFF
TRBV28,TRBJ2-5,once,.,TGTGCCAGCCCCAGTACCCAGTACTTC,CASPSTQYF
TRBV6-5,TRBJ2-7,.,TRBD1,TGTGCCAGCAGATCCAACAGGACAGGGGGTTACGAGCAGTACTTC,CASRSNRTGGYEQYF
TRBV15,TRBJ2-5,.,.,TGTGCCACCAGCAGAGACACCCAAGAGACCCAGTACTTC,CATSRDTQETQYF
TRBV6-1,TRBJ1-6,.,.,TGTGCCAGCAGTGAAGGGAGGGGATATTATTCACCCCTCCACTTT,CASSEGRGYYSPLHF
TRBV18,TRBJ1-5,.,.,TGTGCCAGCTCACCGGGAGGGATCAATCAGCCCCAGCATTTT,CASSPGGINQPQHF
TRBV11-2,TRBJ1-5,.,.,TGTGCCAGCAGCCCGAGTGGGCAGCCCCAGCATTTT,CASSPSGQPQHF
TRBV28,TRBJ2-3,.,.,TGTGCCAGCACGGGATTCGATACGCAGTATTTT,CASTGFDTQYF
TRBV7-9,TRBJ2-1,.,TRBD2,TGTGCCAGCATCGGAAGGGTGGGACTACTAAACAATGAGCAGTTCTTC,CASIGRVGLLNNEQFF
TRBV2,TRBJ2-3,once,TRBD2,TGTGCCAGCAGTGAAGAAAGCGGGAGTATGGCAGATACGCAGTATTTT,CASSEESGSMADTQYF
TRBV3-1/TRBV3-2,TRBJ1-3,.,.,TGTGCCAGCACCACCTCGGGTGCTGGAAACACCATATATTTT,CASTTSGAGNTIYF
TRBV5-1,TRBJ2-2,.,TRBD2,TGCGCCAGCAGCCATACAAGAATTAGCGGGAGGGCCAGTCACGGGGAGCTGTTTTTT,CASSHTRISGRASHGELFF
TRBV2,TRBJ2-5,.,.,TGTGCCAGCAATCAGGTACTACAAGAGACCCAGTACTTC,CASNQVLQETQYF
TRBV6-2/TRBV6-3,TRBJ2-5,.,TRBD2,TGTGCCAGCAGTTACCTGGCGGGAGGGCCCTCCGGGCCCGGGGAGACCCAGTACTTC,CASSYLAGGPSGPGETQYF
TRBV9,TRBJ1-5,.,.,TGTGCCAGCAGCGCTTACAGCAATCAGCCCCAGCATTTT,CASSAYSNQPQHF
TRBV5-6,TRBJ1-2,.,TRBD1,TGTGCCAGCAGCTTCTTGGACAGGGATGGCTACACCTTC,CASSFLDRDGYTF
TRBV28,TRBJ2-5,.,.,TGTGCCAGCACCAGGATCACGGGGCGGGACCAAGAGACCCAGTACTTC,CASTRITGRDQETQYF
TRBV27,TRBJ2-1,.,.,TGTGCCAGCAGTCCGCCGCCTTCATGGTTAAGCTCCTACAATGAGCAGTTCTTC,CASSPPPSWLSSYNEQFF
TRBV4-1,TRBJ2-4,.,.,TGCGCCAGCAGTGTCATCGGGGTAGCCAAAAACATTCAGTACTTC,CASSVIGVAKNIQYF
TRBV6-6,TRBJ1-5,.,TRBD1,TGTGCCAGCAACGACAGGGGGCAAGGTCAGCCCCAGCATTTT,CASNDRGQGQPQHF
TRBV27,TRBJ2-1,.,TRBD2,TGTGCCAGCAGTTTAAAGGCACTAGCGGGGGGAAGTCCCTACAATGAGCAGTTCTTC,CASSLKALAGGSPYNEQFF
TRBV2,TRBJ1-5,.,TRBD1,TGTGCCAGCAGTGGGGACAGCCCCAATCAGCCCCAGCATTTT,CASSGDSPNQPQHF
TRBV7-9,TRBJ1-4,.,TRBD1,TGTGCCAGCAGCTTGATTTATCTACAGGGGAGGGGTGAAAAACTGTTTTTT,CASSLIYLQGRGEKLFF
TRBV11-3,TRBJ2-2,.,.,TGTGCCAGCAGCCTAGGGGGGTGGACGACCAACACCGGGGAGCTGTTTTTT,CASSLGGWTTNTGELFF
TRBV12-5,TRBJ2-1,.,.,TGTGCTAGTGGTTTGGGACCTCCGGCGGGGAATGAGCAGTTCTTC,CASGLGPPAGNEQFF
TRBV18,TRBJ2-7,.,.,TGTGCCAGCTCACCGCCTATGAGGTCAGCAGGGGAGCAGTACTTC,CASSPPMRSAGEQYF
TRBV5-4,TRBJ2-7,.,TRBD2,TGTGCCAGCAGCCTGGGGGGGGAGGCCTCCTACGAGCAGTACTTC,CASSLGGEASYEQYF
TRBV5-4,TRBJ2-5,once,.,TGTGCCAGCAGCTTGCGTACACAAGAGACCCAGTACTTC,CASSLRTQETQYF
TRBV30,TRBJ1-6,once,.,TGTGCCTGGAGTGTAGCGGCGCGGAATTCACCCCTCCACTTT,CAWSVAARNSPLHF
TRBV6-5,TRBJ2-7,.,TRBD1,TGTGCCAGCAGGTCGCCGGGACAGAAGTACGAGCAGTACTTC,CASRSPGQKYEQYF
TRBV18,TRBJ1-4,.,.,TGTGCCAGCTCACCGACGAGGGCGACTAATGAAAAACTGTTTTTT,CASSPTRATNEKLFF
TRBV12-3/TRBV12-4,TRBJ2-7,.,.,TGTGCCAGCAGTTTAAGTCAGCAGTACGAGCAGTACTTC,CASSLSQQYEQYF
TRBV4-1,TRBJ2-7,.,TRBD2,TGCGCCAGCAGCCCCAGACTAGCGGGAGGATACGAGCAGTACTTC,CASSPRLAGGYEQYF
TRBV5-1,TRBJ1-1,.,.,TGCGCCAGCAGCTTGGGTCCTACGGGGGCAAACACTGAAGCTTTCTTT,CASSLGPTGANTEAFF
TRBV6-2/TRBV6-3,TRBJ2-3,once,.,TGTGCCAGCAGTTACCTGGCCCAGGGGGATACGCAGTATTTT,CASSYLAQGDTQYF
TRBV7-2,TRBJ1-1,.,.,TGTGCCAGCAGACTGGACAGGAACACTGAAGCTTTCTTT,CASRLDRNTEAFF
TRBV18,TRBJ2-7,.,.,TGTGCCAGCTCACCTTCCACCTACGAGCAGTACTTC,CASSPSTYEQYF
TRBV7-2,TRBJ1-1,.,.,TGTGCCAGCAGCTTACAACCTATGAACACTGAAGCTTTCTTT,CASSLQPMNTEAFF
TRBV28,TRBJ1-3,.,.,TGTGCCAGCAGTTCCATACAGGGTAACTCTGGAAACACCATATATTTT,CASSSIQGNSGNTIYF
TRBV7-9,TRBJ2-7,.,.,TGTGCCAGCAGCAAAGGTCTGTACGAGCAGTACTTC,CASSKGLYEQYF
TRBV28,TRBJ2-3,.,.,TGTGCCAGCAGGACCGCTAGCACAGATACGCAGTATTTT,CASRTASTDTQYF
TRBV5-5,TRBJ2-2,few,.,TGTGCCAGCAACCTCGACAGGCGCGACACCGGGGAGCTGTTTTTT,CASNLDRRDTGELFF
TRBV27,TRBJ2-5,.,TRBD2,TGTGCCAGCAGATCTAGCGGGAGTCCGAAGACCCAGTACTTC,CASRSSGSPKTQYF
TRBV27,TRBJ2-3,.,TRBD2,TGTGCCAGCAGTTCTTGGGCGGGAGGGGGAGGGGATACGCAGTATTTT,CASSSWAGGGGDTQYF
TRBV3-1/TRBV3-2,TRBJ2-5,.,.,TGTGCCAGCAGCCAAGAGGCTAGCAAGGAGACCCAGTACTTC,CASSQEASKETQYF